These T cell receptor beta chains were read from a single sample in a study of early T cells in non-severe SARS-CoV-2 infection. TCRdb reprocessed the 5' RACE reads with MiXCR, giving one entry per CDR3 protein. The sample has some 76,000 distinct CDR3 sequences; about 16% are singletons. The sample was whole blood. Source of these receptors: an adult who was a healthcare worker with PCR-confirmed SARS-CoV-2 infection or an uninfected control (not recorded which). Each CDR3 is given without its conserved first and last residue. Each record gives: V gene, J gene, clone size, CDR3 protein. Clone sizes are given selectively: once, few, many, or a class where the clone is expanded.

V: TRBV23-1
J: TRBJ2-7
size: few
CDR3: ASSHGQDRGPSRPYEQY

V: TRBV6-5
J: TRBJ2-7
size: few
CDR3: ASSPGWEDSSYEQY

V: TRBV3-1
J: TRBJ1-1
size: -
CDR3: ASSQGDRGSTEAF

V: TRBV20-1
J: TRBJ2-7
size: -
CDR3: SARAGGSYHEQY

V: TRBV12-3/TRBV12-4
J: TRBJ2-1
size: many
CDR3: ASSARLSGGAGNEQF

V: TRBV7-8
J: TRBJ1-6
size: -
CDR3: ASSSGQANSPLH

V: TRBV6-4
J: TRBJ2-3
size: -
CDR3: ASSETDSTDTQY

V: TRBV6-2/TRBV6-3
J: TRBJ1-5
size: -
CDR3: ASSYSPGDGNQPQH

V: TRBV30
J: TRBJ2-5
size: few
CDR3: AWKRVGSQETQY

V: TRBV10-2
J: TRBJ1-6
size: -
CDR3: ASSERVGTNNSPLH

V: TRBV7-6
J: TRBJ1-5
size: few
CDR3: ASSSEGQGIVGQPQH

V: TRBV6-5
J: TRBJ2-5
size: few
CDR3: ASSYSRGGPKETQY

V: TRBV4-3
J: TRBJ1-5
size: -
CDR3: ASSQEWTGDQPQH

V: TRBV7-7
J: TRBJ2-1
size: many
CDR3: ASAVSSYNEQF

V: TRBV5-1
J: TRBJ2-1
size: few
CDR3: ASSPGQPYNEQF

V: TRBV5-1
J: TRBJ2-7
size: few
CDR3: ASSTSTGSYEQY

V: TRBV29-1
J: TRBJ2-1
size: -
CDR3: SVEEVRGSWTEQF

V: TRBV5-1
J: TRBJ2-1
size: -
CDR3: ASSLPPEGFYNEQF

V: TRBV13
J: TRBJ2-7
size: -
CDR3: ASSLTPNYEQY

V: TRBV28
J: TRBJ2-2
size: few
CDR3: ASSLVGTRSTGELF

V: TRBV11-2
J: TRBJ1-1
size: few
CDR3: ASSFGWGTEAF

V: TRBV11-2
J: TRBJ2-3
size: few
CDR3: ASSLDRQTDTQY

V: TRBV19
J: TRBJ2-1
size: few
CDR3: ASSIGLAGGTEQF

V: TRBV5-1
J: TRBJ1-5
size: many
CDR3: ASSLGTGDQPQH

V: TRBV5-1
J: TRBJ2-4
size: -
CDR3: ASSLGSSLAKNIQY

V: TRBV29-1
J: TRBJ2-7
size: -
CDR3: SGAQGQGISYEQY

V: TRBV11-3
J: TRBJ2-3
size: -
CDR3: ASSLALFTDTQY

V: TRBV7-2
J: TRBJ2-1
size: -
CDR3: ASTAKRGGDNEQS

V: TRBV3-2
J: TRBJ1-5
size: few
CDR3: ASSGGCSNQPQH

V: TRBV21-1
J: TRBJ1-1
size: -
CDR3: ASSGANTEAF

V: TRBV11-1
J: TRBJ2-7
size: -
CDR3: ASSLVNGREYEQY

V: TRBV7-2
J: TRBJ2-7
size: few
CDR3: ASSPNGNEQY

V: TRBV7-9
J: TRBJ2-7
size: -
CDR3: ASSLVTGANEQY

V: TRBV7-2
J: TRBJ2-1
size: -
CDR3: ASSLGSQHNEQF

V: TRBV6-2/TRBV6-3
J: TRBJ1-4
size: few
CDR3: ASSYSPDDATNEKLF

V: TRBV20-1
J: TRBJ2-1
size: many
CDR3: SARDMRRESSYNEQF

V: TRBV29-1
J: TRBJ1-2
size: many
CDR3: SVREYYGYT

V: TRBV4-1
J: TRBJ1-3
size: few
CDR3: ASSQAGLDTIY

V: TRBV7-9
J: TRBJ1-3
size: -
CDR3: ASSHTGRGNTIY

V: TRBV11-2
J: TRBJ2-1
size: -
CDR3: ASSLTRNEQF

V: TRBV7-9
J: TRBJ1-4
size: medium-sized
CDR3: ASKWDSNEKLF